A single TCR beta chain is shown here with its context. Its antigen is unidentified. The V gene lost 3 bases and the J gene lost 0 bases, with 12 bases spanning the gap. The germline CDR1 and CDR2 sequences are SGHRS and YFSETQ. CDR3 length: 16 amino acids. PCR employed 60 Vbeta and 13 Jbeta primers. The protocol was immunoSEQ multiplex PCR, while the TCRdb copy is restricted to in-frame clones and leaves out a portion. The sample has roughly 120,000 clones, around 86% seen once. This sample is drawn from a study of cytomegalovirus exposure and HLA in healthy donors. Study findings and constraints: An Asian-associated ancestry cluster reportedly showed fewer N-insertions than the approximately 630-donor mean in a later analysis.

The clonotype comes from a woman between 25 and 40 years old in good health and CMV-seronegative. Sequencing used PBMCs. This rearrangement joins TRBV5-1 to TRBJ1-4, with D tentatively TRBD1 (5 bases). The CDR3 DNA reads TGCGCCAGCAGCTGGAGCGGGGCACCAACTAATGAAAAACTGTTTTTT. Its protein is CASSWSGAPTNEKLFF.